This T cell receptor (beta chain) was found in a study of T cells after yellow fever vaccination. For the study at large: Memory subsets EM, EMRA, CM and Tscm were separated by sorting based on CD3, CD45RA, CCR7 and CD95. Overall study findings and caveats: Across the CD4 and CD8 compartments, a small share of clonotypes was present in both. High-abundance clonotypes from the bulk population could contaminate FACS-sorted repertoires.

Looked up from germline, CDR1 is SGDLS and CDR2 is YYNGEE. The CDR3 is 13 amino acids. Universal primer sites and UMIs were introduced during 5'RACE template-switching synthesis of TCR cDNA. TCRdb passed the 5' RACE reads through MiXCR, listing each CDR3 protein once. The data hold more than 50,000 distinct CDR3 sequences, with about 5.6% observed a single time. A note on this clonotype: A much larger clone lies one base from this, so it may be a read error.

The chain recombines TRBV9 with TRBJ1-1; the D gene is possibly TRBD1 (5 bases). The source was PBMCs, either bulk or a sorted T-cell subset (CD4+, CD8+, memory, or dextramer-sorted; not recorded which), collected on the day of the yellow fever booster vaccination. The clonotype originates from a man aged 18-30 years who received the YFV17D yellow fever vaccine. The CDR3 DNA sequence: TGTGCCAGCAGCGTTGCAGGGACCACTGAAGCTTCCTTT. It yields the protein CASSVAGTTEASF. Supplemented by reference TRBV9 and TRBJ1-1, the full variable domain reads DSGVTQTPKHLITATGQRVTLRCSPRSGDLSVYWYQQSLDQGLQFLIQYYNGEERAKGNILERFSAQQFPDLHSELNLSSLELGDSALYFCASSVAGTTEASFGQGTRLTVV.